This TCR beta chain was obtained from a study of cytomegalovirus exposure and HLA in healthy donors. The study, taken as a whole, reports: In vitro testing confirmed a few CMV-associated chains as specific for CMV antigens.

Among the donors, all were healthy bone marrow donors. This CDR3 is 13 amino acids long. The ends were cut back, 3 bases at V and 6 bases at J, with 12 bases in the middle. In germline, CDR1 is SGDLS, CDR2 YYNGEE. This clone was seen a handful of times. The antigen is not known. Vbeta (60) and Jbeta (13) primers were used in the PCR. The protocol was immunoSEQ multiplex PCR, while the TCRdb copy is restricted to in-frame clones and leaves out a portion. This sample has about 150,000 clones, with around 75% found just once. The specimen was PBMCs. This clonotype originated in a human donor in good health. This chain connects TRBV9 to TRBJ1-1, with D tentatively TRBD1 (5 bases). The CDR3 reads CASSARGLSEAFF. DNA of the CDR3: TGTGCCAGCAGCGCACGGGGACTGTCTGAAGCTTTCTTT.